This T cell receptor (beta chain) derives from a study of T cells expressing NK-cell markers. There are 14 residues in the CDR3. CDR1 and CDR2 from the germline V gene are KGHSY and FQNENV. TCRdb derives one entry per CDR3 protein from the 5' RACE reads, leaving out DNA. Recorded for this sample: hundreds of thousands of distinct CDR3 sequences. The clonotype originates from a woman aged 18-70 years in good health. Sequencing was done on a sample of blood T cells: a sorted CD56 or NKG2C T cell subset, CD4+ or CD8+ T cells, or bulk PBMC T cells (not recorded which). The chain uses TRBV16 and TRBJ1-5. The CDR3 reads CASTPQYSNQPQHF.